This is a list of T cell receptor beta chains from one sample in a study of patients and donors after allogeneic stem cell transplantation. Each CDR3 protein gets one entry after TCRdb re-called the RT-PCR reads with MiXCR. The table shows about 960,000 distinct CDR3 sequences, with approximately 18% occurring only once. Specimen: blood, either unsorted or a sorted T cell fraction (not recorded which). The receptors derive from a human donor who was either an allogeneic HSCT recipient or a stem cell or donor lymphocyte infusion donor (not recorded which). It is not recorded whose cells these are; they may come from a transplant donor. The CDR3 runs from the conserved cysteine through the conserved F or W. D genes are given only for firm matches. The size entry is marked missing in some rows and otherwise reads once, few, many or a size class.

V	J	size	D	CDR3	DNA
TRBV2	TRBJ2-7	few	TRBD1	CASKGTDFGEQYF	TGTGCCAGCAAGGGGACAGACTTCGGGGAGCAGTACTTC
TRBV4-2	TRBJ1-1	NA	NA	CASSQDRGGRTNTEAFF	TGTGCCAGCAGCCAAGATCGGGGGGGCAGAACGAACACTGAAGCTTTCTTT
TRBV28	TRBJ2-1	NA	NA	CASSFRSSQSSYNEQFF	TGTGCCAGCAGTTTTCGGTCCTCCCAAAGCTCCTACAATGAGCAGTTCTTC
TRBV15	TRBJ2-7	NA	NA	CATRGAYEQYF	TGTGCCACCAGAGGAGCCTACGAGCAGTACTTC
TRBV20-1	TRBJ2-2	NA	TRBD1	CSASQGQFTGELFF	TGCAGTGCTAGTCAGGGACAGTTCACCGGGGAGCTGTTTTTT
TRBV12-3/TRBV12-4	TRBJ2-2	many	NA	CASSLTRNTGELFF	TGTGCCAGCAGCCTCACTAGAAACACCGGGGAGCTGTTTTTT
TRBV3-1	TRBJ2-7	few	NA	CASSQAPAGVYEQYF	TGTGCCAGCAGCCAAGCCCCAGCGGGCGTCTACGAGCAGTACTTC
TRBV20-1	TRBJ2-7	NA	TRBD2	CSARKGLTTYEQYF	TGCAGTGCTAGAAAGGGACTAACCACCTACGAGCAGTACTTC
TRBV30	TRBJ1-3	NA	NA	CAWGITGNTIYF	TGTGCCTGGGGGATAACTGGAAACACCATATATTTT
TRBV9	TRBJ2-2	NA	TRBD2	CASSDSGKNTGELFF	TGTGCCAGCAGCGATAGCGGGAAGAACACCGGGGAGCTGTTTTTT
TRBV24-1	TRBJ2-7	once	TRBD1	CATSEAGGLGYEQYF	TGTGCCACCAGTGAAGCAGGGGGATTAGGCTACGAGCAGTACTTC
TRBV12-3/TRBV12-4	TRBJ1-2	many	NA	CASSPGQVAYGYTF	TGTGCCAGCAGCCCAGGGCAGGTGGCCTATGGCTACACCTTC
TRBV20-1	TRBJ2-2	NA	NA	CSASVGGSNTGELFF	TGCAGTGCTAGTGTTGGGGGCTCGAACACCGGGGAGCTGTTTTTT
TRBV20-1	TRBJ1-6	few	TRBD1	CSARGGTGGPNSPLHF	TGCAGTGCTAGAGGGGGGACAGGGGGCCCTAATTCACCCCTCCACTTT
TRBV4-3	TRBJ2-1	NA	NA	CASSQDWGLINEQFF	TGCGCCAGCAGCCAAGATTGGGGACTCATCAATGAGCAGTTCTTC
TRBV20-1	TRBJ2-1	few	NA	CSAKRRYNEQFF	TGCAGTGCTAAACGCAGATACAATGAGCAGTTCTTC
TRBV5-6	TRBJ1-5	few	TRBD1	CASSLNGRDRGQPQHF	TGTGCCAGCAGCTTGAATGGCCGGGACAGGGGGCAGCCCCAGCATTTT
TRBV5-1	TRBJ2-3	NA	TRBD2	CASAAGGLSTDTQYF	TGCGCCAGCGCTGCGGGGGGCCTCTCAACAGATACGCAGTATTTT
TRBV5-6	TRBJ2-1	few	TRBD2	CASSRGTSRSNQQFF	TGTGCCAGCAGCCGAGGGACTAGCAGGTCGAACCAGCAGTTCTTC
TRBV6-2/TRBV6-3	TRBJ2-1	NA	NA	CASSYSDRGSTNEQFF	TGTGCCAGCAGTTACTCAGACCGGGGGAGCACCAATGAGCAGTTCTTC
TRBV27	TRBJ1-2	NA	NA	CASSFSPGNYGYTF	TGTGCCAGCAGTTTTAGTCCAGGCAACTATGGCTACACCTTC
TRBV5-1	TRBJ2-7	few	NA	CASSLWSSRFYEQYF	TGCGCCAGCAGCTTGTGGAGCTCGCGCTTTTACGAGCAGTACTTC
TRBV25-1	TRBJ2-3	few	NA	CASSATAGAATDTQYF	TGTGCCAGCAGTGCGACCGCGGGGGCGGCCACAGATACGCAGTATTTT
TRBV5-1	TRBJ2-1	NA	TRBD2	CASSLALAGTNEQFF	TGCGCCAGCAGCTTGGCCCTAGCGGGAACCAATGAGCAGTTCTTC
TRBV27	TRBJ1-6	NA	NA	CASSLTRSPLHF	TGTGCCAGCAGTTTAACCAGATCACCCCTCCACTTT
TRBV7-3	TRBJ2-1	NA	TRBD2	CASSGPPLAAYNEQFF	TGTGCCAGCAGCGGCCCACCGCTAGCGGCCTACAATGAGCAGTTCTTC
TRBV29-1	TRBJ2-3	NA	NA	CSLGSRSDTQYF	TGCAGCCTTGGCTCAAGATCAGATACGCAGTATTTT
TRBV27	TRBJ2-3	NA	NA	CASSPPGSGGTDTQYF	TGTGCCAGCAGTCCTCCAGGGAGTGGTGGCACAGATACGCAGTATTTT
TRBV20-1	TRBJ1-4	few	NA	CSARPLGGGNEKLFF	TGCAGTGCTAGACCCCTGGGCGGGGGTAATGAAAAACTGTTTTTT
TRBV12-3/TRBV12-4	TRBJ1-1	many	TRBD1	CASSGQGEAFF	TGTGCCAGCAGCGGACAGGGGGAAGCTTTCTTT
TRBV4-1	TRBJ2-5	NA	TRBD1	CASSFRTGAHYGETQYF	TGCGCCAGCAGCTTTCGGACAGGGGCTCACTATGGGGAGACCCAGTACTTC
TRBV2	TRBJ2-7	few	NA	CASKFYEQYF	TGTGCCAGCAAATTCTACGAGCAGTACTTC
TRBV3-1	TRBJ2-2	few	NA	CASRQAAGGELFF	TGTGCCAGCAGACAGGCCGCAGGCGGGGAGCTGTTTTTT
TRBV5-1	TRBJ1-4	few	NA	CASSVTAPNEKLFF	TGCGCCAGCAGCGTTACAGCTCCTAATGAAAAACTGTTTTTT
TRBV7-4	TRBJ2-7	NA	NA	CASSLACRIQEQYF	TGTGCCAGCAGCTTAGCTTGTCGTATCCAGGAGCAGTACTTC
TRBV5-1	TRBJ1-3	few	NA	CASSPDGGNTIYF	TGCGCCAGCAGCCCGGACGGTGGAAACACCATATATTTT
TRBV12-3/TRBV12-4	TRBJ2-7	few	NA	CASSSGHNYEQYF	TGTGCCAGCAGTTCCGGACACAACTACGAGCAGTACTTC
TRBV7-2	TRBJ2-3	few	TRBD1	CASSLGRTGVSTDTQYF	TGTGCCAGCAGCTTAGGAAGGACAGGGGTGAGCACAGATACGCAGTATTTT
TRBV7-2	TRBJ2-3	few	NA	CASSLQLDFKDTQYF	TGTGCCAGCAGCTTACAGCTGGATTTTAAAGATACGCAGTATTTT
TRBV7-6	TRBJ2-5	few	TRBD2	CASSQGLADPRTQYF	TGTGCCAGCAGCCAGGGACTAGCGGATCCAAGGACCCAGTACTTC
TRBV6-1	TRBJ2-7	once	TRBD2	CASAGEESSYEQYF	TGTGCCAGCGCGGGAGAGGAGAGCTCCTACGAGCAGTACTTC